This T cell receptor beta chain was recovered during a study of glioma-infiltrating T cells. On this clonotype itself: Its antigen is currently unknown.

The germline gives CDR1 DFQATT, CDR2 SNEGSKA (reference sequence). The CDR3 extends over 11 amino acids. The V gene lost 2 bases and the J gene lost 3 bases, with 5 bases spanning the gap. Study-level results: Gliomas, especially low-grade, showed above-expected tissue-blood divergence; non-neoplastic patients showed below. Very few CDR3 sequences were shared between tissue and blood.

Using RNA template, CDR3s of TCR alpha and beta were amplified with iRepertoire arm-PCR. Input was 100-400 ng of tissue mRNA or PBMC total RNA. TCRdb analysed the multiplex PCR reads with MiXCR anew, one entry per CDR3 protein. This table has about 140,000 distinct CDR3 sequences, about two fifths appearing once. The chain carries TRBV20-1 and TRBJ2-7; no clear D. The sample was glioma tissue, nonneoplastic brain tissue, or PBMCs (not recorded which). This TCR was sampled from a human donor with low-grade glioma or glioblastoma, undergoing nonglioma brain surgery, or in good health (not recorded which). The CDR3 bases are TGCAGTGCTAGATCTGACTACGAGCAGTACTTC. Protein sequence: CSARSDYEQYF.